This T cell receptor (beta chain) was recorded in a study of early T cells in non-severe SARS-CoV-2 infection. Study findings and constraints: Using VDJdb, the matching emphasized anti-spike CD8 responses while missing private and CD4 specificities.

In the case of this clonotype: No antigen is known for it.

The CDR3 contains 15 residues. The J segment lost 7 bases and the V segment lost 6 bases, leaving 12 bases of the junction unmatched. In the library, individual cDNA molecules carried attached unique molecular identifiers. TCRdb called the 5' RACE reads again in MiXCR, with one record for every CDR3 protein. This sample has tens of thousands of distinct CDR3 sequences, with over 7% found just once. The TCR comes from an adult who was a healthcare worker with PCR-confirmed SARS-CoV-2 infection or an uninfected control (not recorded which). The sequencing sample was made of whole blood. V is TRBV12-3 or TRBV12-4 and J is TRBJ2-7; 10 nucleotides match TRBD1. The CDR3 sequence: CASSATGTGAREQYF. The CDR3 coding sequence is TGTGCCAGCAGCGCCACCGGGACAGGGGCCAGGGAGCAGTACTTC.